This TCR beta chain was recorded in a study of T cell repertoires in cytomegalovirus infection. About this clonotype: Its antigen remains unidentified.

TCRdb called the reads again in MiXCR, with one record for every CDR3 protein. The sample yields over 45,000 distinct CDR3 sequences, roughly a fifth seen once. Trimming took off 6 bases at V and 0 bases at J, with 8 bases between the two ends. The CDR3 has 13 residues. Specimen: CD8+ T cells from cultured PBMCs, collected from culture after CMV antigen stimulation. The origin of this receptor is a human donor in good health (CMV status not recorded). Some clones in this sample may be carry-over from other donors' samples. The chain has TRBV12-3 or TRBV12-4 and TRBJ1-2; no definite D call. The CDR3 protein is CASSSPTNYGYTF. The CDR3 nucleotides read TGTGCCAGCAGCTCCCCCACTAACTATGGCTACACCTTC.